This T cell receptor beta chain was sequenced in a study of Ad26.COV2.S vaccination and SARS-CoV-2 variants (dated by TCRdb to the early 2020s). About the study as a whole: Vaccine-arm donors were drawn from COV1001, a multicentre, randomized, double-blind, placebo-controlled phase I-IIa trial of Ad26.COV2.S in healthy adults. TCRbeta repertoire sequencing was used to assess the specificity and breadth of SARS-CoV-2-reactive T cell receptors after Ad26.COV2.S vaccination. Throughout the experiments and outcome assessment, investigators stayed blinded to trial group allocation. Ad26.COV2.S was administered intramuscularly at a dose of 5x10^10 or 1x10^11 viral particles, either as one shot or as two shots given 56 days apart. Trial participants were randomized into five groups of five, in which low-dose or high-dose Ad26.COV2.S was given once or twice, or placebo was given on both occasions. The TCR-sequenced set comprised approximately 30 samples: approximately 19 Ad26.COV2.S vaccine recipients, 5 placebo recipients and 8 SARS-CoV-2 convalescent individuals. Results the study describes overall, beyond this receptor: Comparable non-spike TCR breadth was observed between vaccine and placebo recipients, consistent with only spike being contained in the vaccine. Substantial breadth of spike-specific CD8+ and CD4+ T cell responses was reported after vaccination. The study was not powered to compare responses between vaccine doses or regimens. Spike-specific TCR breadth was higher in Ad26.COV2.S recipients than in placebo recipients (P = 0.0014). The authors noted that the TCR breadth and depth analyses may have underestimated total T cell responses.

Via the germline V gene, CDR1 is ENHRY and CDR2 SYGVKD. V gives up 0 bases and J gives up 2 bases, and the segment between their germline ends measures 5 bases. From the cysteine up to the phenylalanine, the CDR3 has a length of 14 residues. CDR3 DNA is the only sequence kept; it has 42 bases, read in frame from the first base. The immunoSEQ Assay was the method used to sequence TCRbeta CDR3 regions. After extraction, genomic DNA underwent amplification by bias-controlled multiplex PCR, followed by high-throughput sequencing. Processing in the source paper ran as follows. To quantify the absolute abundance of each unique TCRbeta CDR3 region, sequences were collapsed and filtered. T cell fraction was estimated by normalization of TCRbeta template counts to usable DNA, with usable DNA being measured through amplification of reference genes present in all nucleated cells. Repertoire TCRs were annotated as SARS-CoV-2-specific when V gene, CDR3 amino acid sequence and J gene were exactly matched to a known reactive TCR set. The reference SARS-CoV-2 TCR set came from MIRA and was filtered for enrichment in COVID-19-positive ImmuneCODE repertoires, removing public or cross-reactive TCRs. Based on the MIRA antigens, annotated TCRs were further analysed at the level of specific ORF or position within ORF. Breadth was defined as the number of annotated unique rearrangements divided by the total number of unique productive rearrangements, and depth was defined as the summed frequency of the annotated unique rearrangements. Two-sided Wilcoxon rank-sum tests were applied when comparing TCR breadth between groups. In TCRdb, the immuneACCESS table is reduced to in-frame sequences with V and J assigned. These tables do not hold every clone; where another copy was compared, an unresolved V gene accounts for under half, and the others remain unexplained. That table furnishes V, J and clone size, whereas the DNA furnished D and trimming. This sample lists 360,000 or so clones; around 87% were detected once. More than 3% of the sample is taken by the ten largest.

The treatment or condition tag for this specimen amounts to: some 20 received Ad26.COV2.S at low or high dose, single or two shots; about 5 received placebo; per-sample allocation not given. For vaccine and placebo recipients, the sequenced repertoires came from samples collected on day 63 after the first injection. Cohort 1b enrolled 25 adults aged 18-55 years at a single site in Boston, USA, between 29 July and 7 August 2020. Ad26.COV2.S was a replication-incompetent adenovirus type 26 vector that expressed a prefusion-stabilized SARS-CoV-2 spike protein derived from the original Wuhan strain. Turning to this clone: The specificity of this receptor is unknown. No quality values exist for individual bases; no much larger clone is one base distant.

The TCR originated in a person between 18 and 59 years old who received the Ad26.COV2.S COVID-19 vaccine or a placebo. The chain uses TRBV10-3 and TRBJ2-1; D gene: possibly TRBD2, on 5 matching bases. Source: peripheral blood, taken in a trial of Ad26.COV2.S vaccine versus placebo. CDR3 loop: CAISESGTYNEQFF. The sequenced DNA: TGTGCCATCAGTGAGTCCGGGACCTACAATGAGCAGTTCTTC.